The count of the clone carrying this T cell receptor (beta chain) is one. Trimming shortened V by 4 bases and J by 7 bases, and 11 bases separated the two germline ends. The CDR3 consists of 12 residues. The germline CDR1 and CDR2 sequences are MNHEY and SVGEGT. The sample is drawn from a study of patients and donors after allogeneic stem cell transplantation. TCRdb called the RT-PCR reads again in MiXCR, with one record for every CDR3 protein. The sample lists 150,000 to 200,000 distinct CDR3 sequences; approximately 31% were seen once. The genes are TRBV6-2 or TRBV6-3 and TRBJ2-7, with D possibly being TRBD2 (5 bases). The source is a human donor who was either an allogeneic HSCT recipient or a stem cell or donor lymphocyte infusion donor (not recorded which). It is not recorded whose cells these are; they may come from a transplant donor. The sample consisted of blood, either unsorted or a sorted T cell fraction (not recorded which). The CDR3 nucleotides are TGTGCCAGCAGTTCAAGCGGCAGAGAGCAGTACTTC. This gives the protein CASSSSGREQYF.